The 7 T cell receptor beta chains below all came from one sample that was sequenced in a study of multiple sclerosis patients with progressive multifocal leukoencephalopathy. Time point meaning: time of PML onset. Some clones are missing from TCRdb's copy, which holds only in-frame ones; the method was immunoSEQ multiplex PCR. The sample shows over 25,000 clones, 87% of them seen only once. The sample in question was PBMCs, obtained from a patient treated with natalizumab. These receptors all come from a human donor with progressive multifocal leukoencephalopathy.

The chain recombines TRBV10-1 with TRBJ2-7; D perhaps matches TRBD2 (7 bases). Trimming pared 6 bases from V and 2 bases from J, leaving 14 bases between. CDR1 is WNHNN and CDR2 is SYGVQD in the germline V gene (reference sequence). The CDR3 loop spans 14 amino acids. The CDR3 region is CASRPDGGPYEQYF. The CDR3 nucleotides read TGCGCCAGCAGACCGGACGGGGGGCCCTACGAGCAGTACTTC.

V usage is TRBV27 and J usage is TRBJ2-2; TRBD2 matches at 8 bases. This CDR3 spans 16 amino acids. Germline values: CDR1 MNHEY, CDR2 SMNVEV (reference sequence). V trimming: 6 bases; J trimming: 5 bases; junction bases outside the gene matches: 11. CDR3: CASSRPGTRQTGELFF. The CDR3 nucleotides read TGTGCCAGCAGCCGCCCCGGGACTAGACAGACCGGGGAGCTGTTTTTT.

This clone was seen just once. The genes are TRBV30 and TRBJ1-2; D uncertain. CDR3 size: 11 residues. CDR1 and CDR2 from the germline V gene are GTSNPN and SVGIG (reference sequence). Trimming took off 3 bases at V and 4 bases at J, with 6 bases between the two ends. CDR3 bases: TGTGCCTGGAGAGAAGGCTATGGCTACACCTTC. This codes for CAWREGYGYTF.

V gene TRBV27 combines with J gene TRBJ1-5; unclear D gene. This CDR3 region has 13 residues. Germline V gene lookup returns CDR1 MNHEY and CDR2 SMNVEV (reference sequence). V lost 4 bases, J lost 7 bases, and 11 bases lay in between. CDR3 nucleotide sequence: TGTGCCAGCAGTTGGAGTGGTGGACAGCCCCAGCATTTT. It translates to CASSWSGGQPQHF.

CDR3 amino acids: CASGPIYEQYF. DNA for the CDR3: TGTGCCAGCGGCCCGATCTACGAGCAGTACTTC. The chain links TRBV25-1 to TRBJ2-7; no definite D call. The CDR3 runs to 11 residues. Germline loops: CDR1 MGHDK, CDR2 SYGVNS. Between the trimmed V and J ends, which lost 8 bases and 3 bases, there was a span of 8 bases.

The V call is TRBV5-1, the J call TRBJ2-1; TRBD1 matches 8 bases. This CDR3 contains 14 residues. V was pared by 4 bases and J by 9 bases, with 9 bases of the junction left unmatched. Germline V lookup: CDR1 SGHRS, CDR2 YFSETQ. CDR3 in amino acids: CASSPDRVLSEQFF. CDR3 sequence (DNA): TGCGCCAGCAGCCCGGACAGGGTTTTGAGTGAGCAGTTCTTC. Combining the CDR3 with reference TRBV5-1 and TRBJ2-1 gives the whole variable domain KAGVTQTPRYLIKTRGQQVTLSCSPISGHRSVSWYQQTPGQGLQFLFEYFSETQRNKGNFPGRFSGRQFSNSRSEMNVSTLELGDSALYLCASSPDRVLSEQFFGPGTRLTVL.

V and J are TRBV5-1 and TRBJ2-7; possible D gene TRBD1, 6 bases. Trimming stripped 3 bases from V and 2 bases from J, with 15 bases between. Germline V lookup: CDR1 SGHRS, CDR2 YFSETQ. The CDR3 extends over 15 amino acids. This CDR3 reads CASSSIQGSAYEQYF. The CDR3 DNA reads TGCGCCAGCAGCTCCATACAGGGATCCGCCTACGAGCAGTACTTC.